A selection of T cell receptor beta chains follows, all from one sample in a study of beta chain features in type 1 diabetes. The repertoire was sequenced with immunoSEQ multiplex PCR; TCRdb's copy has only in-frame clones and lacks some. Of about 230,000 clones in the sample, over 8.5% were seen once. The specimen sequenced was naive CD4+ T cells from blood. The receptors were gathered from a woman aged 18-29 years in good health. Each CDR3 is given with its conserved first and last residue. D genes are given only for firm matches. Clone size is stated in some rows and not others, as once, few, many or a class when expanded.

D gene | clone size | J gene | V gene | CDR3 protein | CDR3 DNA
. | few | TRBJ2-7 | TRBV7-3 | CASSRAGAPLDEQYF | TGTGCCAGCAGCCGAGCAGGGGCCCCGCTTGACGAGCAGTACTTC
. | few | TRBJ1-2 | TRBV9 | CASSVVPEQSSGYTF | TGTGCCAGCAGCGTAGTTCCCGAACAATCTTCAGGCTACACCTTC
TRBD2 | . | TRBJ2-1 | TRBV4-1 | CASSQDPSGVYNEQFF | TGCGCCAGCAGCCAAGATCCCAGCGGGGTTTACAATGAGCAGTTCTTC
. | few | TRBJ1-5 | TRBV2 | CASSRDSRDQPQHF | TGTGCCAGCAGTCGGGACTCGCGAGATCAGCCCCAGCATTTT
TRBD2 | . | TRBJ2-1 | TRBV11-3 | CASSRTSGGFNEQFF | TGTGCCAGCAGCCGGACTAGCGGGGGGTTCAATGAGCAGTTCTTC
. | few | TRBJ2-1 | TRBV6-6 | CASSYHSVEQFF | TGTGCCAGCAGTTATCATAGTGTTGAGCAGTTCTTC
TRBD1 | few | TRBJ2-6 | TRBV12-5 | CASGPDRVSLGANVLTF | TGTGCTAGTGGCCCTGACAGGGTATCGTTGGGGGCCAACGTCCTGACTTTC
TRBD1 | . | TRBJ1-4 | TRBV7-9 | CASSLGQGLSVNEKLFF | TGTGCCAGCAGCCTTGGACAGGGACTCTCGGTTAATGAAAAACTGTTTTTT
. | . | TRBJ2-5 | TRBV28 | CASIGQGGVTQYF | TGTGCCAGCATTGGCCAGGGAGGAGTGACCCAGTACTTC
. | few | TRBJ2-1 | TRBV2 | CASNRELVNEQFF | TGTGCCAGCAATAGAGAACTAGTGAACGAGCAGTTCTTC
. | few | TRBJ1-1 | TRBV7-2 | CASSLAREGPGAFF | TGTGCCAGCAGCTTAGCGCGGGAGGGCCCGGGAGCTTTCTTT
TRBD1 | . | TRBJ2-7 | TRBV18 | CASSPLGQGEKQYF | TGTGCCAGCTCACCCTTAGGACAGGGAGAAAAGCAGTACTTC
. | . | TRBJ1-1 | TRBV29-1 | CSVQAGATNTEAFF | TGCAGCGTTCAGGCAGGGGCGACGAACACTGAAGCTTTCTTT
. | . | TRBJ1-3 | TRBV5-6 | CASSLPGAAGNTIYF | TGTGCCAGCAGCCTCCCAGGGGCCGCTGGAAACACCATATATTTT
TRBD1 | few | TRBJ2-7 | TRBV5-1 | CASSSGQGRFEQYF | TGCGCCAGCAGTTCGGGACAGGGACGGTTTGAGCAGTACTTC
. | . | TRBJ1-1 | TRBV5-4 | CASGTKTNTEAFF | TGTGCCAGCGGCACTAAGACGAACACTGAAGCTTTCTTT
. | . | TRBJ1-5 | TRBV29-1 | CSVGGGNQPQHF | TGCAGCGTTGGTGGGGGGAATCAGCCCCAGCATTTT
. | . | TRBJ1-5 | TRBV28 | CASGYQPQHF | TGTGCCAGCGGCTATCAGCCCCAGCATTTT
. | many | TRBJ2-2 | TRBV30 | CAWNLRANTGELFF | TGTGCCTGGAATCTCAGGGCCAACACCGGGGAGCTGTTTTTT
TRBD2 | . | TRBJ2-1 | TRBV4-2 | CASSPGTSGGSQFF | TGTGCCAGCAGTCCTGGGACTAGCGGGGGGTCCCAGTTCTTC
. | . | TRBJ1-2 | TRBV28 | CASNWAGVGYTF | TGTGCCAGCAATTGGGCAGGGGTGGGCTACACCTTC
. | . | TRBJ2-3 | TRBV29-1 | CSVAGGASTDTQYF | TGCAGCGTTGCGGGGGGCGCGAGCACAGATACGCAGTATTTT
TRBD1 | . | TRBJ1-1 | TRBV30 | CAWSVLGQGFYTEAFF | TGTGCCTGGAGTGTACTGGGACAGGGGTTTTACACTGAAGCTTTCTTT
. | . | TRBJ1-1 | TRBV18 | CASSPVAGAPMNTEAFF | TGTGCCAGCTCACCGGTGGCAGGGGCGCCGATGAACACTGAAGCTTTCTTT